A single sample gave rise to the 14 T cell receptor beta chains below, sequenced in a study of cytomegalovirus exposure and HLA in healthy donors. The table came from immunoSEQ multiplex PCR; TCRdb's copy has only in-frame clones and leaves some out. The sample holds approximately 180,000 clones, around nine tenths seen once. The sample was PBMCs. These TCRs come from a woman in her 30s in good health and CMV-seronegative.

The CDR3 nucleotides read TGCAGCGTTGAAGAGGTGGGACAGGGGGCCTACGAGCAGTACTTC. It yields the protein CSVEEVGQGAYEQYF. The chain has TRBV29-1 and TRBJ2-7; 11 positions match TRBD1. The V gene's germline CDR1 is SQVTM and CDR2 ANQGSEA. J lost 2 bases, V lost 0 bases, and 3 bases had no gene match. The CDR3 is 15 residues long.

This clone was observed a single time. The chain recombines TRBV6-5 with TRBJ1-2, with D unclear. The germline V gene encodes CDR1 MNHEY and CDR2 SVGAGI. The CDR3 has 10 amino acids. The V and J ends lost 5 bases and 4 bases respectively, with 2 bases between them. The chain's CDR3 is CASSLYGYTF. As DNA, the CDR3 is TGTGCCAGCAGTCTCTATGGCTACACCTTC.

The rearrangement joins TRBV5-6 to TRBJ2-7, with a tentative D call TRBD1 (6 bases). V lost 0 bases and J 6 bases, leaving 10 bases between the germline ends. CDR3 length: 13 residues. CDR1 is SGHDT and CDR2 is YYEEEE in the germline V gene. The CDR3 protein is CASSLGTGSEQYF. CDR3 in DNA: TGTGCCAGCAGCTTGGGAACAGGGAGCGAGCAGTACTTC.

This chain uses TRBV15 with TRBJ1-2, with 11 bases aligning to TRBD1. The germline V gene encodes CDR1 LNHNV and CDR2 YYDKDF (reference sequence). The CDR3 has 15 amino acids. The V segment lost 3 bases and the J segment 7 bases; nucleotides outside the gene matches: 7. DNA of the CDR3: TGTGCCACCAGCAGGGACAGGGGGCGGATCGGTGGCTACACCTTC. It is translated as CATSRDRGRIGGYTF.

The chain links TRBV5-6 to TRBJ2-2; D might be TRBD1 (5 bases). The CDR3 covers 16 residues. V was trimmed by 0 bases and J by 5 bases, leaving 14 bases between them. CDR1 and CDR2 (germline): SGHDT, YYEEEE. The CDR3 loop is CASSLGNRTVTGELFF. CDR3 DNA sequence: TGTGCCAGCAGCTTGGGCAACAGGACCGTTACCGGGGAGCTGTTTTTT.

The genes are TRBV6-1 and TRBJ2-3; 9 bases align to TRBD2. Trimming took 3 bases from V and 2 from J; bases not matched to a gene: 6. Germline CDR1 MNHNS, CDR2 SASEGT. The CDR3 consists of 16 residues. CDR3 DNA: TGTGCCAGCAGTGAGGTCAGCGGGGGGAACACAGATACGCAGTATTTT. This translates into CASSEVSGGNTDTQYF.

This clone was detected a few times. The V and J genes are TRBV4-2 and TRBJ2-7; TRBD1 might be the D (5 bases). The V end lost 1 base, the J end lost 6 bases, and 10 bases lay between the germline ends. CDR3 length: 13 residues. The germline V gene has CDR1 LGHNA and CDR2 YNFKEQ. CDR3 residues: CASSQVGHLEQYF. In DNA, the CDR3 is TGTGCCAGCAGCCAAGTAGGACACCTCGAGCAGTACTTC.

The genes are TRBV10-3 and TRBJ1-1; D is possibly TRBD1 (6 bases). This CDR3 region has 13 residues. Looked up from germline, CDR1 is ENHRY and CDR2 is SYGVKD. V was trimmed by 7 bases and J by 2 bases, leaving 11 bases between them. In nucleotides, the CDR3 is TGTGCCATCAAGGGACAAAGTAACACTGAAGCTTTCTTT. Translation: CAIKGQSNTEAFF.

This chain uses TRBV13 with TRBJ1-2, with 10 nucleotides matching TRBD1. Germline values: CDR1 PRHDT, CDR2 FYEKMQ (reference sequence). This CDR3 is built from 15 residues. V lost 1 base and J lost 6; bases outside the gene matches: 5. CDR3 region: CASSLALGTGDGYTF. CDR3 DNA: TGTGCCAGCAGCTTAGCTCTCGGGACAGGGGATGGCTACACCTTC.

This sequence joins TRBV7-9 and TRBJ1-2, with D tentatively TRBD1 (5 bases). Germline CDR1 SEHNR, CDR2 FQNEAQ (reference sequence). Trimming cost V 5 bases and J 3 bases, with 10 bases left between them. This CDR3 comprises 13 residues. The CDR3 is CASSGGGDYGYTF. The DNA for the CDR3 is TGTGCCAGCAGCGGAGGAGGGGACTATGGCTACACCTTC.

In this sample, this clone turned up a few times. The chain uses TRBV7-9 and TRBJ1-1; weak D call: TRBD1 (5 bases). The V gene lost 2 bases and the J gene lost 4 bases, with 8 bases spanning the gap. Germline V gene lookup returns CDR1 SEHNR and CDR2 FQNEAQ (reference sequence). CDR3 length: 13 residues. The CDR3 loop reads CASSLSTATEAFF. The CDR3 bases are TGTGCCAGCAGCTTATCGACAGCCACTGAAGCTTTCTTT.

This chain uses TRBV18 with TRBJ2-7, with a possible D match to TRBD2 (5 bases). CDR1 and CDR2 from the germline V gene are KGHSH and LQKENI. The CDR3 has 14 amino acids. The V gene lost 6 bases and the J gene lost 2 bases, with 14 bases spanning the gap. CDR3 sequence reads: CASSPRADPYEQYF. DNA of the CDR3: TGTGCCAGCTCCCCAAGAGCGGATCCCTACGAGCAGTACTTC.

The V gene is TRBV11-3, the J gene TRBJ2-7, with 9 nucleotides matching TRBD2. The ends lost 5 bases at V and 1 base at J; junction bases unmatched: 6. The length of the CDR3 is 15 residues. Germline V gene data show CDR1 as SGHNT and CDR2 as YENEEA. The CDR3 protein is CASSPGSGGSYEQYF. The CDR3 DNA reads TGTGCCAGCAGCCCTGGCAGCGGGGGGTCCTACGAGCAGTACTTC.

J is TRBJ1-2 and V is TRBV14; D remains unclear. V dropped 2 bases and J dropped 8 bases, with 30 bases sitting between them. The CDR3 sequence is 19 residues long. Looked up from germline, CDR1 is SGHDN and CDR2 is FVKESK. For the CDR3, the DNA is TGTGCCAGCAGCCAAAGGGAGGGCGGCCAAGTCCCTATCCTCATGGGCTACACCTTC. Protein product: CASSQREGGQVPILMGYTF.